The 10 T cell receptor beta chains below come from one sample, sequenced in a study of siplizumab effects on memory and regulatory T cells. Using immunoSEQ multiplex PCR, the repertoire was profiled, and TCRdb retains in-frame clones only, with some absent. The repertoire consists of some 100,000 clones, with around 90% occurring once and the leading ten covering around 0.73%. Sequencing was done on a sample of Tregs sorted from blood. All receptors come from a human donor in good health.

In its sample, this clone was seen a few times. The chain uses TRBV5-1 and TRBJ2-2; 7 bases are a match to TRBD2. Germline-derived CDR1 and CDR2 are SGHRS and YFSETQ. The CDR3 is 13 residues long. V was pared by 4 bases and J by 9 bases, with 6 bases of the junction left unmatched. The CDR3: CASSGRAGRELFF. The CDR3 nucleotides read TGCGCCAGCAGCGGAAGAGCGGGAAGGGAGCTGTTTTTT.

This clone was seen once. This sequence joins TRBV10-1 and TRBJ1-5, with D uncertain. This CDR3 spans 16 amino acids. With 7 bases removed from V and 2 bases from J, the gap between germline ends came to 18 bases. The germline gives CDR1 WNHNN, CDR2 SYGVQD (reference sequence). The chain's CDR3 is CASKRRRPGGNQPQHF. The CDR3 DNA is TGCGCCAGCAAAAGGCGAAGGCCAGGAGGCAATCAGCCCCAGCATTTT.

CDR3 residues: CAISDPGTSSGEQYF. The CDR3 bases are TGTGCCATCAGCGACCCCGGGACATCCTCGGGCGAGCAGTACTTC. This chain joins TRBV10-3 and TRBJ2-7; perhaps TRBD1 as D (6 bases). Between the trimmed V and J ends, which lost 6 bases and 6 bases, there was a span of 21 bases. The CDR3 loop spans 15 amino acids. The germline gives CDR1 ENHRY, CDR2 SYGVKD.

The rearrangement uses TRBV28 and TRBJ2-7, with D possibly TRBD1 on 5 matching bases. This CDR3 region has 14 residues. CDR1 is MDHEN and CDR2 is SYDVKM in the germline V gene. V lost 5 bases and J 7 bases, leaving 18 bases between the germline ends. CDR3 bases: TGTGCCAGCAGTGCGTTGATGGGGCGGTGGGAGCAGTACTTC. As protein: CASSALMGRWEQYF.

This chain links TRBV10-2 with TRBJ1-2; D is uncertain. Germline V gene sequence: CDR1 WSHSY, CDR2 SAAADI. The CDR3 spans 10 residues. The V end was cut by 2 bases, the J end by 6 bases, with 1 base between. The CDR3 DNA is TGCGCCAGCAGTGAGAATGGCTACACCTTC. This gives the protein CASSENGYTF.

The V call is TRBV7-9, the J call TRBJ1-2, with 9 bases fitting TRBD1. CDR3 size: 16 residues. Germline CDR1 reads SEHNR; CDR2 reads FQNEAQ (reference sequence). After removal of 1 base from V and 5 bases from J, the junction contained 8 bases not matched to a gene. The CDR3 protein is CASSLVGGTGTYGYTF. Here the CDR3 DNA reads TGTGCCAGCAGCTTAGTCGGCGGGACAGGGACATATGGCTACACCTTC.

The CDR3 region is CASSIGRPSGNTIYF. The CDR3 nucleotides are TGTGCCAGTAGTATTGGAAGACCCTCTGGAAACACCATATATTTT. This chain links TRBV19 with TRBJ1-3; D not resolved. In germline, CDR1 is LNHDA, CDR2 SQIVND (reference sequence). The CDR3 loop spans 15 amino acids. V lost 3 bases, J lost 0 bases, and 9 bases lay in between.

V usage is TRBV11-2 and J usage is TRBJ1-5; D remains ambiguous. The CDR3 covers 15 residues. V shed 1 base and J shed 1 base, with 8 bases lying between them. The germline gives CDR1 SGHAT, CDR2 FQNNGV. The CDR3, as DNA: TGTGCCAGCAGCTTAGGGGCGGTAAGCAATCAGCCCCAGCATTTT. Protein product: CASSLGAVSNQPQHF.

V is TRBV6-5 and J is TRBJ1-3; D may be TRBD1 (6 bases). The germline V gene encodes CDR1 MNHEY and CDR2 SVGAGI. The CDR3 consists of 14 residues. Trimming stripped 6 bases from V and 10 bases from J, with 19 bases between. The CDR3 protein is CASSRTRLQGTIYF. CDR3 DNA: TGTGCCAGCAGCCGCACCAGGCTACAGGGAACCATATATTTT.

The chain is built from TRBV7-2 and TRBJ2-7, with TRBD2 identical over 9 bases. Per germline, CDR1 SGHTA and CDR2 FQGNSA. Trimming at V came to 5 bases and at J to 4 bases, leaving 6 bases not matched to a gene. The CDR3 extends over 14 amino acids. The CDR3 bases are TGTGCCAGCAGCACCCTAGCGGGAAGGTACGAGCAGTACTTC. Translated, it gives CASSTLAGRYEQYF.